These T cell receptor beta chains were read from a single sample in a study of blood T cell repertoires in COVID-19. Sequencing was performed with immunoSEQ multiplex PCR; in TCRdb, only in-frame clones are kept and a portion is missing. Among 200,000 or so clones listed, under 90% were seen once. The specimen sequenced was PBMCs or T cells enriched from blood (not recorded which). The source of these receptors is a woman aged 45-60 years who had been exposed to COVID-19. Each CDR3 is given with its conserved first and last residue. The D gene is left open where the match is weak. Rows may omit the clone size; those that give it use once, few, many or a size class.

D,V,size,J,CDR3,DNA
.,TRBV7-2,few,TRBJ1-2,CASSLQGSLNYGYTF,TGTGCCAGCAGCTTACAGGGCAGTCTTAACTATGGCTACACCTTC
TRBD1,TRBV19,.,TRBJ1-1,CASSTGTGARTEAFF,TGTGCCAGTAGTACCGGGACAGGTGCTCGAACTGAAGCTTTCTTT
TRBD1,TRBV6-1,.,TRBJ2-4,CASSEAGQGFAKNIQYF,TGTGCCAGCAGTGAGGCGGGACAGGGTTTTGCCAAAAACATTCAGTACTTC
.,TRBV6-2/TRBV6-3,.,TRBJ2-5,CASSLEGDQETQYF,TGTGCCAGCAGCCTCGAGGGGGACCAAGAGACCCAGTACTTC
.,TRBV9,.,TRBJ1-1,CASSVGHSGLGTEAFF,TGTGCCAGCAGCGTAGGGCATTCAGGGTTGGGCACTGAAGCTTTCTTT
.,TRBV29-1,.,TRBJ2-7,CSAYSQGYEQYF,TGCAGCGCTTACTCCCAGGGGTACGAGCAGTACTTC
.,TRBV11-3,once,TRBJ1-3,CASSLDLRREDTIYF,TGTGCCAGCAGCTTAGATTTGAGGAGGGAGGACACCATATATTTT
.,TRBV5-1,.,TRBJ1-1,CASSSLTTGYTEAFF,TGCGCCAGCAGCTCACTTACGACCGGGTACACTGAAGCTTTCTTT
.,TRBV2,once,TRBJ1-3,CASSDLRYSGNTIYF,TGTGCCAGCAGTGATTTGAGATACTCTGGAAACACCATATATTTT
.,TRBV24-1,.,TRBJ2-3,CATSDPGTAPDTQYF,TGTGCCACCAGTGATCCGGGTACCGCCCCAGATACGCAGTATTTT
.,TRBV5-5,.,TRBJ1-1,CASSLEQGWHTEAFF,TGTGCCAGCAGCCTTGAACAGGGCTGGCACACTGAAGCTTTCTTT
.,TRBV7-9,few,TRBJ2-1,CASSLDSTNEQFF,TGTGCCAGCAGCTTAGATAGTACCAATGAGCAGTTCTTC
TRBD1,TRBV7-2,.,TRBJ2-2,CASSFYQSGGAGGELFF,TGTGCCAGCAGCTTCTACCAATCAGGGGGCGCCGGCGGGGAGCTGTTTTTT
TRBD2,TRBV20-1,.,TRBJ2-1,CSASVLAGGPDEQFF,TGCAGTGCTAGTGTACTAGCGGGGGGGCCGGATGAGCAGTTCTTC